This record covers a single T cell receptor beta chain. The antigen is unknown. Time point of the sample: blood 4 weeks post-SBRT, at nephrectomy. Treatment of the sample: 15 Gy SBRT to primary tumor, nephrectomy 4 weeks later. Nephrectomy followed 15 Gy stereotactic body radiation by 4 weeks. This renal cell carcinoma was of the clear cell type. This record comes from a study of radiation and T cells in renal cell carcinoma. The CDR3 is 14 amino acids. Trimming left V 0 bases short and J 3 bases short, with 9 bases between. CDR1 is SGHRS and CDR2 is YFSETQ in the germline V gene. Profiling relied on immunoSEQ multiplex PCR, and the TCRdb table lists in-frame clones only, not all of them. The sample has about 90,000 clones, approximately 82% seen once. Overall study results and limits: Baseline intratumoral clonotype presence is unknown without pretreatment biopsies. In blood, top tumor clones expanded by 2 weeks, shrinking by 4.

This TCR came from a man between 60 and 75 years old with renal cell carcinoma. Sequencing was performed on blood, taken from a patient whose treatment included radiotherapy and nephrectomy. The chain recombines TRBV5-1 with TRBJ2-5; D is possibly TRBD1 (6 bases). CDR3 loop: CASSLVGGEETQYF. Here the CDR3 DNA reads TGCGCCAGCAGCTTGGTAGGGGGAGAAGAGACCCAGTACTTC.